These T cell receptor beta chains were read from a single sample in a study of CD8+CD57+ T cells in acquired aplastic anemia. TCRdb re-called the reads with MiXCR, one entry per CDR3 protein. This table holds a few hundred thousand distinct CDR3 sequences, roughly 53% found once. The specimen sequenced was sorted CD4+, CD8+, or CD8+CD57+ T cells (not recorded which) from PBMCs. The receptors derive from a human donor with aplastic anemia. Both conserved end residues are part of each CDR3. The order of the fields is V gene, J gene, CDR3 protein.

>TRBV15|TRBJ1-1
CATSRDRYRDTEAFF
>TRBV20-1|TRBJ1-1
CSARRTEDTEAFF
>TRBV6-5|TRBJ1-2
CASSLPLPGGMGGYTF
>TRBV2|TRBJ2-1
CASSARLAGTYNEQFF
>TRBV29-1|TRBJ2-1
CSCRQYNEQFF
>TRBV20-1|TRBJ2-7
CSARPRDRAYEQYF
>TRBV19|TRBJ2-7
CASSPSKDYEQYF
>TRBV7-9|TRBJ1-4
CASSLAGGTGLNEKLFF
>TRBV10-3|TRBJ1-1
CAISEGQGARGTEAFF
>TRBV7-8|TRBJ1-5
CASSPRGQVRSNQPQHF
>TRBV15|TRBJ1-6
CATSRGQVLASNSPLHF
>TRBV2|TRBJ1-4
CASSYHRDEEKLFF
>TRBV5-5|TRBJ2-3
CASTISAGGTDTQYF
>TRBV3-1|TRBJ2-7
CASSQGNSYEQYF
>TRBV18|TRBJ2-2
CASSPDRGQYTGELFF
>TRBV11-3|TRBJ2-1
CASSSWSRNEQFF
>TRBV5-1|TRBJ2-3
CASSRRDREGDTQYF
>TRBV2|TRBJ2-7
CASRPGTGRDSEQYF
>TRBV10-3|TRBJ2-3
CAIRPGLAKDTQYF
>TRBV19|TRBJ2-7
CASSMSDGSSYEQYF
>TRBV20-1|TRBJ2-2
CSASRDRVTGELFF
>TRBV2|TRBJ2-2
CASSGQNTGELFF
>TRBV29-1|TRBJ1-3
CSVENRGGNTIYF
>TRBV5-1|TRBJ2-7
CASSLGGGNYEQYF
>TRBV20-1|TRBJ2-5
CSAELGGRETQYF
>TRBV2|TRBJ1-5
CASRRDSNNQPQHF
>TRBV7-8|TRBJ2-5
CASRPSSRESKRTQYF
>TRBV6-1|TRBJ2-7
CASSELGTEQYF
>TRBV2|TRBJ1-1
CASSELGNTEAFF
>TRBV5-1|TRBJ1-1
CASSGGNGNTEAFF
>TRBV9|TRBJ1-2
CASSLLDYGYTF
>TRBV7-2|TRBJ2-2
CASSFTTGGAGELFF
>TRBV7-8|TRBJ2-7
CASSSVEEQYF
>TRBV20-1|TRBJ2-1
CSARPGINEQFF
>TRBV7-9|TRBJ1-3
CASTKEPGSGNTIYF
>TRBV2|TRBJ1-3
CASSTGDSPGNPIYF
>TRBV29-1|TRBJ1-1
CSVEREPAEAFF
>TRBV5-1|TRBJ2-2
CASSPGPLLPPTGELFF
>TRBV7-6|TRBJ2-5
CASSLDSGWASGREETQYF
>TRBV20-1|TRBJ1-5
CSARETGGTGDNQPQHF
>TRBV2|TRBJ1-1
CASSESLDTEAFF
>TRBV7-2|TRBJ1-5
CASSYRDRANQPQHF
>TRBV10-1|TRBJ2-4
CASSDGLVPNIQYF
>TRBV10-3|TRBJ2-7
CAISESGEGRGYEQYF
>TRBV12-3/TRBV12-4|TRBJ1-6
CASRIDGEDSPLHF
>TRBV6-5|TRBJ1-2
CASSYRRDYGYTF
>TRBV12-3/TRBV12-4|TRBJ2-7
CASSPVGGVYEQYF
>TRBV19|TRBJ2-1
CASKRAGGQEQFF
>TRBV7-9|TRBJ1-1
CASSLTFGGTEAFF
>TRBV5-8|TRBJ2-7
CASSRRDRVSPEQYF
>TRBV2|TRBJ2-7
CASSDVYEQYF
>TRBV6-4|TRBJ2-2
CASSEGYGTGELFF